The rows below give T cell receptor beta chains drawn from one sample of a study of CD8 T cells in Susac syndrome. MiXCR was run by TCRdb on the immunoSEQ multiplex PCR reads, yielding one entry per CDR3 protein. The sample comprises about 210,000 distinct CDR3 sequences, roughly 96% of which are singletons, and around 0.099% rests with the top ten. Input material: CD4+ T cells from PBMCs. These receptors all stem from a human donor with multiple sclerosis. CDR3s include the opening cysteine and the closing phenylalanine or tryptophan. Fields, in order: CDR3 length, J gene, V gene, CDR3 protein.

15 | TRBJ2-1 | TRBV7-3 | CASSSVAGVGNEQFF
15 | TRBJ2-1 | TRBV5-6 | CASSRRGGSHNEQFF
13 | TRBJ1-2 | TRBV15 | CATSRGRTVGYTF
16 | TRBJ2-5 | TRBV9 | CASSASGQRAQETQYF
15 | TRBJ2-1 | TRBV7-8 | CASSFRDRGNNEQFF
15 | TRBJ2-5 | TRBV7-3 | CASSLSSAQQETQYF
13 | TRBJ1-6 | TRBV29-1 | CSAATDYNSPLHF
14 | TRBJ2-7 | TRBV7-6 | CASSLSTGPYEQYF
13 | TRBJ2-7 | TRBV18 | CASSPGQSYEQYF
15 | TRBJ2-3 | TRBV5-1 | CASSSGTSPTPTQYF
15 | TRBJ1-2 | TRBV13 | CASSSRRGGFYGYTF
12 | TRBJ1-2 | TRBV10-2 | CASGQAAYGYTF
14 | TRBJ2-7 | TRBV7-9 | CASSLVSVLGEQYF
13 | TRBJ2-5 | TRBV12-3/TRBV12-4 | CASSSPPRGTQYF
15 | TRBJ2-1 | TRBV9 | CASSVAENSYNEQFF
12 | TRBJ1-2 | TRBV28 | CASSLNSYGYTF
12 | TRBJ1-2 | TRBV19 | CASSDVVGGYTF
13 | TRBJ1-1 | TRBV12-3/TRBV12-4 | CASNPGQGLKAFF
17 | TRBJ1-5 | TRBV4-2 | CASSQEDNAKSNQPQHF
12 | TRBJ1-2 | TRBV29-1 | CSADGVAYGYTF
13 | TRBJ1-2 | TRBV7-8 | CASSFQGGDGYTF
17 | TRBJ2-4 | TRBV15 | CATSRVGTAITKNIQYF
12 | TRBJ2-1 | TRBV29-1 | CSVETVGGEQFF
13 | TRBJ1-1 | TRBV29-1 | CSVGGALLSEAFF
13 | TRBJ1-2 | TRBV5-4 | CASISRGGGGYTF
15 | TRBJ2-7 | TRBV18 | CASSPAAGVVYEQYF
13 | TRBJ2-2 | TRBV29-1 | CSVDFGRTGELFF
15 | TRBJ2-7 | TRBV15 | CATSRDRGQSYEQYF
13 | TRBJ2-1 | TRBV20-1 | CSAIAGGLWEQFF
16 | TRBJ2-1 | TRBV5-4 | CASSLAGSGLYNEQFF
16 | TRBJ2-3 | TRBV5-1 | CASSEGQGIGTDTQYF
14 | TRBJ2-5 | TRBV5-1 | CASSLWGRDETQYF
14 | TRBJ2-3 | TRBV7-3 | CASSRGTGGDTQYF
13 | TRBJ2-2 | TRBV7-3 | CASSKQQTGELFF
15 | TRBJ2-3 | TRBV20-1 | CSADNELVGTDTQYF
15 | TRBJ2-1 | TRBV12-3/TRBV12-4 | CASSFSGTGNNEQFF
15 | TRBJ2-5 | TRBV6-6 | CASTLTASGGATQYF
14 | TRBJ2-7 | TRBV5-1 | CASSLEGTGYEQYF
15 | TRBJ2-5 | TRBV20-1 | CSARWLAGAEETQYF
15 | TRBJ2-7 | TRBV9 | CASSAQTGRFYEQYF
17 | TRBJ2-3 | TRBV12-3/TRBV12-4 | CASSSGLGAASTDTQYF
14 | TRBJ2-7 | TRBV4-1 | CASSQDLTRREQYF
13 | TRBJ2-1 | TRBV20-1 | CSASDGRGNEQFF
15 | TRBJ2-7 | TRBV20-1 | CSAANVRGGLEEQYF
13 | TRBJ1-1 | TRBV12-3/TRBV12-4 | CASGGSKNTEAFF
14 | TRBJ1-1 | TRBV5-1 | CASRLNAQNTEAFF
18 | TRBJ2-1 | TRBV29-1 | CSVGAGLAGGYPYNEQFF
11 | TRBJ2-7 | TRBV19 | CASSTGYEQYF
14 | TRBJ2-5 | TRBV23-1 | CASSQSATQETQYF
16 | TRBJ2-5 | TRBV28 | CASTLNLGRGQETQYF
18 | TRBJ2-1 | TRBV13 | CASSLPAPWSGSYNEQFF
17 | TRBJ1-3 | TRBV18 | CASSPLGQQSSGNTIYF
14 | TRBJ2-7 | TRBV5-1 | CASSPDRGVYEQYF
12 | TRBJ1-5 | TRBV10-3 | CAISESPQPQHF
15 | TRBJ1-1 | TRBV7-6 | CASSPHRGLNTEAFF
12 | TRBJ2-7 | TRBV20-1 | CSARDSTYEQYF
15 | TRBJ2-1 | TRBV9 | CASSVAPNAYNEQFF
15 | TRBJ1-5 | TRBV2 | CASRARDSSNQPQHF
16 | TRBJ2-2 | TRBV5-1 | CASSPGQGTVTGELFF